These 23 T cell receptor beta chains originate from one sample sequenced in a study of identical twins. TCRdb re-derived calls from the 5' RACE reads in MiXCR, one entry per CDR3 protein. Of some 660,000 distinct CDR3 sequences in the sample, about 9.4% are singletons; the top ten hold around 0.95%. The sample was also linked to a second study, of yellow fever vaccine responses in identical twins.

The sequencing sample was made of PBMCs. The receptors shown here come from a woman aged 18-35 years in good health.

This clonotype has only a few counts. This chain joins TRBV3-1 and TRBJ1-1; D gene unclear. Germline V CDR1 and CDR2: LGHDT, YNNKEL (reference sequence). The CDR3 spans 17 residues. V shed 5 bases and J shed 5 bases, with 24 bases lying between them. The CDR3 region has the DNA TGTGCCAGCAGCGACCGGTTACAAGGTTATCGTAAGACTGAAGCTTTCTTT. This translates into CASSDRLQGYRKTEAFF.

This clonotype was detected only a few times. The chain uses TRBV6-2 or TRBV6-3 and TRBJ2-7; D is unresolved. The CDR3 consists of 10 residues. Germline V gene data show CDR1 as MNHEY and CDR2 as SVGEGT. With 5 bases removed from V and 6 bases from J, the gap between germline ends came to 5 bases. The CDR3 sequence: CASSHLEQYF. In nucleotides, the CDR3 is TGTGCCAGCAGTCACCTCGAGCAGTACTTC.

The sample holds many counts of this clonotype. This rearrangement joins TRBV5-1 to TRBJ2-3; possible D gene TRBD2, 6 bases. The CDR3 contains 16 residues. Germline values: CDR1 SGHRS, CDR2 YFSETQ. Trimming left V 4 bases short and J 0 bases short, with 15 bases between. CDR3 sequence (DNA): TGCGCCAGCAGCCGATCCGGGAGTACTAGCACAGATACGCAGTATTTT. Translation gives CASSRSGSTSTDTQYF. Full variable domain (rest looked up from reference TRBV5-1 and TRBJ2-3): KAGVTQTPRYLIKTRGQQVTLSCSPISGHRSVSWYQQTPGQGLQFLFEYFSETQRNKGNFPGRFSGRQFSNSRSEMNVSTLELGDSALYLCASSRSGSTSTDTQYFGPGTRLTVL.

V is TRBV12-3 or TRBV12-4 and J is TRBJ2-3; 8 bases agree with TRBD1. V was pared by 6 bases and J by 4 bases, with 9 bases of the junction left unmatched. CDR3 length: 15 residues. The CDR3 loop reads CASSTTGVPSDTQYF. The DNA of the CDR3 is TGTGCCAGCAGCACGACAGGGGTCCCCTCAGATACGCAGTATTTT.

This clonotype was seen at least ten times. J is TRBJ2-7 and V is TRBV20-1; 9 nucleotides agree with TRBD2. Per germline, CDR1 DFQATT and CDR2 SNEGSKA (reference sequence). The CDR3 length is 15 residues. Trimming removed 4 bases from V and 6 bases from J; junction bases left unmatched: 13. CDR3 DNA sequence: TGCAGTGCTACTTTAGCGGGAGTACCTTTGGGCGAGCAGTACTTC. This gives the protein CSATLAGVPLGEQYF.

This clonotype was seen many times. The rearrangement joins TRBV7-8 to TRBJ1-5; D is possibly TRBD1 (5 bases). Germline loops: CDR1 SGHVS, CDR2 FQNEAQ. The CDR3 contains 16 residues. The germline V and J ends were trimmed by 5 bases and 3 bases, with 17 bases remaining between them. CDR3 in DNA: TGTGCCAGCAGCGAAAGGGTAGGGACCTTCAATCAGCCCCAGCATTTT. Translation gives CASSERVGTFNQPQHF.

This chain joins TRBV20-1 and TRBJ2-1, with TRBD1 identical over 9 bases. The length of the CDR3 is 13 residues. The V gene end was trimmed by 5 bases and the J gene end by 9 bases; junction bases not matched to a gene: 8. Looked up from germline, CDR1 is DFQATT and CDR2 is SNEGSKA (reference sequence). The CDR3 is CSALYRGHSEQFF. In nucleotides, the CDR3 is TGCAGTGCTTTATACAGGGGGCATAGTGAGCAGTTCTTC.

This chain joins TRBV19 and TRBJ1-1; D unclear. Trimming shortened V by 3 bases and J by 5 bases, and 7 bases separated the two germline ends. CDR3 length equals 12 residues. In germline, CDR1 is LNHDA, CDR2 SQIVND (reference sequence). CDR3 sequence (DNA): TGTGCCAGTAGTATTGGCCTAACTGAAGCTTTCTTT. The encoded protein is CASSIGLTEAFF.

The rearrangement links TRBV25-1 to TRBJ2-7; no clear D gene. CDR3 length equals 14 residues. V was cut by 4 bases and J by 4 bases, with 14 bases left in between. In germline, CDR1 is MGHDK, CDR2 SYGVNS. In DNA, the CDR3 is TGTGCCAGCAGTGCGACCAGTTACCCGTACGAGCAGTACTTC. Translation: CASSATSYPYEQYF.

This rearrangement joins TRBV29-1 to TRBJ2-1; D is undetermined. Per the germline V gene, CDR1 is SQVTM and CDR2 is ANQGSEA. Trimming left V 8 bases short and J 4 bases short, with 9 bases between. The CDR3 runs to 11 residues. CDR3 nucleotides: TGCAGCTTCACCAGGTACAATGAGCAGTTCTTC. Its protein is CSFTRYNEQFF.

The chain joins TRBV10-1 to TRBJ2-3; the D gene could be TRBD1 or TRBD2 (5 bases each). Germline CDR1 reads WNHNN; CDR2 reads SYGVQD (reference sequence). V was cut by 3 bases and J by 3 bases, with 13 bases left in between. The CDR3 extends over 15 amino acids. CDR3 DNA: TGCGCCAGCAGTGATGGGGCTAGCTCGACAGATACGCAGTATTTT. This gives the protein CASSDGASSTDTQYF.

This clonotype was counted between two and nine times. The CDR3 sequence: CASSQGSSTWRETQYF. As DNA, the CDR3 is TGTGCCAGCAGCCAAGGTTCCTCCACCTGGAGAGAGACCCAGTACTTC. The gene calls are TRBV3-1 and TRBJ2-5; no clear D. V lost 1 base, J lost 4 bases, and 16 bases lay in between. Per germline, CDR1 LGHDT and CDR2 YNNKEL (reference sequence). CDR3 length equals 16 residues.

This clonotype was seen more than once but under ten times. V and J are TRBV28 and TRBJ2-2; 8 bases are a match to TRBD2. In germline, CDR1 is MDHEN, CDR2 SYDVKM. V shed 2 bases, J shed 0 bases, and the junction held 2 bases outside the gene matches. The CDR3 consists of 16 residues. CDR3 amino acids: CASSLLGGANTGELFF. In DNA form, the CDR3 reads TGTGCCAGCAGTTTACTCGGGGGGGCGAACACCGGGGAGCTGTTTTTT.

The chain joins TRBV7-9 to TRBJ1-2; 7 nucleotides align to TRBD1. Germline CDR1 is SEHNR and CDR2 is FQNEAQ (reference sequence). The V gene end was trimmed by 5 bases and the J gene end by 8 bases; junction bases not matched to a gene: 5. The CDR3 consists of 12 residues. Written as DNA, the CDR3 is TGTGCCAGCAGCGGGGACAGCGACGGCTACACCTTC. This sequence encodes CASSGDSDGYTF.

In its sample, this clonotype was seen a few times. The J gene is TRBJ2-1, the V gene TRBV5-5; a possible D gene is TRBD2 (6 bases). Germline V lookup: CDR1 SGHKS, CDR2 YYEKEE (reference sequence). The V end lost 4 bases, the J end lost 2 bases, and 10 bases lay between the germline ends. CDR3 size: 14 residues. DNA of the CDR3: TGTGCCAGCAGCCCTCGACTAGCCTACAATGAGCAGTTCTTC. This sequence encodes CASSPRLAYNEQFF.

This clonotype was counted between two and nine times. V and J are TRBV11-2 and TRBJ2-7; 8 nucleotides align to TRBD2. The CDR3 covers 16 residues. Germline V gene lookup returns CDR1 SGHAT and CDR2 FQNNGV. The V segment lost 3 bases and the J segment 7 bases; nucleotides outside the gene matches: 14. The CDR3 nucleotides read TGTGCCAGCAGCTTCATTGCGGGAGGTCCCGGGGATGAGCAGTACTTC. It translates to CASSFIAGGPGDEQYF. Supplemented by reference TRBV11-2 and TRBJ2-7, the full variable domain reads EAGVAQSPRYKIIEKRQSVAFWCNPISGHATLYWYQQILGQGPKLLIQFQNNGVVDDSQLPKDRFSAERLKGVDSTLKIQPAKLEDSAVYLCASSFIAGGPGDEQYFGPGTRLTVT.

The CDR3 loop is CASTRQGLGEKLFF. DNA of the CDR3: TGTGCCAGCACAAGACAGGGATTAGGTGAAAAACTGTTTTTT. V and J are TRBV6-1 and TRBJ1-4; 7 bases are shared with TRBD1. Germline CDR1 is MNHNS and CDR2 is SASEGT. The V segment lost 7 bases and the J segment 7 bases; nucleotides outside the gene matches: 9. This CDR3 has 14 residues.

This clonotype was recorded many times. CDR3 sequence (DNA): TGCGCCAGCAGCCAAGATCGGGGAGGTAGTTCACCCCTCCACTTT. Translating gives CASSQDRGGSSPLHF. This rearrangement joins TRBV4-3 to TRBJ1-6; D is ambiguous. Germline V gene sequence: CDR1 LGHNA, CDR2 YSLEER. This CDR3 has 15 residues. Trimming shortened V by 0 bases and J by 9 bases, and 12 bases separated the two germline ends.

This clonotype was recorded at least ten times. The gene calls are TRBV29-1 and TRBJ1-1, with D hard to call. Germline V gene sequence: CDR1 SQVTM, CDR2 ANQGSEA. V gave up 1 base and J gave up 3 bases, with 15 bases separating them. The CDR3 runs to 15 residues. The DNA of the CDR3 is TGCAGCGTTGAAGCGACGTCCAACGTGGACACTGAAGCTTTCTTT. The encoded protein is CSVEATSNVDTEAFF.

The genes are TRBV7-9 and TRBJ1-3; 9 bases are shared with TRBD1. Unmatched junction bases numbered 2, after V lost 4 bases and J lost 4 bases. The CDR3 consists of 14 residues. CDR1 is SEHNR, CDR2 FQNEAQ, per germline (reference sequence). CDR3: CASSSDRGGNTIYF. The CDR3 DNA sequence: TGTGCCAGCAGCTCCGACAGGGGGGGAAACACCATATATTTT.

The V call is TRBV6-4, the J call TRBJ2-2; 7 nucleotides match TRBD2. The CDR3 consists of 13 residues. The trim removed 6 bases at V and 6 bases at J, leaving 4 bases unmatched. CDR1 is MRHNA and CDR2 is SNTAGT in the germline V gene. In DNA form, the CDR3 reads TGTGCCAGCAGGGGAGCGGGACCCGGGGAGCTGTTTTTT. This encodes CASRGAGPGELFF.

The CDR3 DNA reads TGTGCCAGCAGCTTAGATGATCCTAGCGGACACTCCTACGAGCAGTACTTC. Translating it yields CASSLDDPSGHSYEQYF. This chain joins TRBV11-2 and TRBJ2-7, with 7 bases matching TRBD2. Germline CDR1 reads SGHAT; CDR2 reads FQNNGV. The V gene end was trimmed by 0 bases and the J gene end by 0 bases; junction bases not matched to a gene: 8. The CDR3 has 17 residues.

This chain uses TRBV20-1 with TRBJ2-7; D is undetermined. Between the trimmed V and J ends, which lost 3 bases and 0 bases, there was a span of 15 bases. CDR3 length: 15 residues. Per the germline V gene, CDR1 is DFQATT and CDR2 is SNEGSKA (reference sequence). The CDR3 spells CSASISTDSSYEQYF. CDR3 DNA: TGCAGTGCTAGCATATCGACCGATAGCTCCTACGAGCAGTACTTC.